The present TCR beta chain was sequenced within a study of siplizumab effects on memory and regulatory T cells. As for this clone: Its antigen is as yet unknown.

This CDR3 has 15 residues. Germline V gives CDR1 LNHNV, CDR2 YYDKDF (reference sequence). V was shortened by 5 bases and J by 2 bases, with 10 bases between the two germline ends. General study points: A significant reduction in alloreactive sequences traceable to unstimulated CD4+ memory cells was produced by siplizumab. Naive T cells looked more diverse than memory cells, and they looked like major contributors to the alloresponse.

Per individual sample, 85,000 to 100,000 TCR templates were assayed. Produced via immunoSEQ multiplex PCR; TCRdb's table is partial and in-frame only. Of 55,000 to 70,000 clones listed, approximately 93% are singletons. This TCR derives from a human donor in good health. The sample taken for sequencing was CD8+ T cells sorted from blood. The chain carries TRBV15 and TRBJ2-6; D not resolved. The CDR3 region has the DNA TGTGCCACCAGCGGTCCCACCACTGGGGCCAACGTCCTGACTTTC. This encodes CATSGPTTGANVLTF.